This T cell receptor (beta chain) was identified in a study of OX40 agonist ivuxolimab in advanced cancers. Assay used: immunoSEQ multiplex PCR; TCRdb lists only in-frame clones, some missing. The table has about 83,000 clones, roughly 80% seen once. The CDR3 runs to 14 residues. With 1 base removed from V and 7 bases from J, the gap between germline ends came to 11 bases. Germline loops: CDR1 SEHNR, CDR2 FQNEAQ (reference sequence). The material was CD4+ or CD8+ T cells sorted from blood, obtained in a trial of the OX40 agonist ivuxolimab. The chain combines TRBV7-9 with TRBJ2-1, with a weak D call TRBD1 (5 bases). This TCR derives from an adult with an advanced solid tumor such as melanoma, head and neck, liver or kidney cancer. The CDR3 nucleotides are TGTGCCAGCAGCTTAGAGGATAGGGGTAATGAGCAGTTCTTC. Translated: CASSLEDRGNEQFF.